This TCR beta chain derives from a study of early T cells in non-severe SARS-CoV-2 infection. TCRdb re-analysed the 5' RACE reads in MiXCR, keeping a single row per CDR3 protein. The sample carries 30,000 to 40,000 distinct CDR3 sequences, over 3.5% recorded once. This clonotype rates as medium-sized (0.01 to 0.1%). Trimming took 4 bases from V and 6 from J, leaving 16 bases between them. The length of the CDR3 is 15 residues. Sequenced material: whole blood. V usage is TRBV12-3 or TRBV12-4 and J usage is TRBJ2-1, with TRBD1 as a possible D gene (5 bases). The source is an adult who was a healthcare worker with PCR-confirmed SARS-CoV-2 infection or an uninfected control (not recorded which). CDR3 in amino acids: CASSSAVFQGNEQFF. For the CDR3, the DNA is TGTGCCAGCAGTTCCGCGGTTTTTCAGGGCAATGAGCAGTTCTTC.